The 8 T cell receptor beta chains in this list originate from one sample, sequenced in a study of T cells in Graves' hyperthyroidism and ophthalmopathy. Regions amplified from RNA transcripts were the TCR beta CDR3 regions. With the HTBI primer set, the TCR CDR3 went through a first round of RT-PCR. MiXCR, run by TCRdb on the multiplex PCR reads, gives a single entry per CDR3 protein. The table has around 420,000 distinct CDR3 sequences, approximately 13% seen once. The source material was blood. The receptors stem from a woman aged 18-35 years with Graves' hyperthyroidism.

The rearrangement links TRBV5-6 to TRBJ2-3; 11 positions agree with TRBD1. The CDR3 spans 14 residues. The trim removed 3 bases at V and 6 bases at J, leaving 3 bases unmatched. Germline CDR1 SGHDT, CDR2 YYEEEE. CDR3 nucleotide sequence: TGTGCCAGCAGCTGGGGGGACAGGGGGGATACGCAGTATTTT. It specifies CASSWGDRGDTQYF.

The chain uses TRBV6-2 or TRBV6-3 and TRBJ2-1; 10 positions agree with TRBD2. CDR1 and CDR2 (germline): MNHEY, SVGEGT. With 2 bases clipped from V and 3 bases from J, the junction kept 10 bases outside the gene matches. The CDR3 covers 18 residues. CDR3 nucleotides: TGTGCCAGCAGTTACATTGTAGCGGGAGGCGCTTTCTACAATGAGCAGTTCTTC. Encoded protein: CASSYIVAGGAFYNEQFF.

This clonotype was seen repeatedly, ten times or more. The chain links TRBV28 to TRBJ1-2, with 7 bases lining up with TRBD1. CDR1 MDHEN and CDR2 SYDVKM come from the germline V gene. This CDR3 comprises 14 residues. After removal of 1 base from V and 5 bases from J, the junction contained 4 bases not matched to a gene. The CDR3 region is CASSLSTGIYGYTF. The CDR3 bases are TGTGCCAGCAGTTTATCGACAGGGATTTATGGCTACACCTTC.

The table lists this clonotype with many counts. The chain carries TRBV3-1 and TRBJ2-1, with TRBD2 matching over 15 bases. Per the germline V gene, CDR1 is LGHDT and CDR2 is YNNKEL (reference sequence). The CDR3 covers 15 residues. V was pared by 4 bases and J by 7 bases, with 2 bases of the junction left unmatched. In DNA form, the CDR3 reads TGTGCCAGCAGCCCCGGGACTAGCGGGAGGAATGAGCAGTTCTTC. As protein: CASSPGTSGRNEQFF.

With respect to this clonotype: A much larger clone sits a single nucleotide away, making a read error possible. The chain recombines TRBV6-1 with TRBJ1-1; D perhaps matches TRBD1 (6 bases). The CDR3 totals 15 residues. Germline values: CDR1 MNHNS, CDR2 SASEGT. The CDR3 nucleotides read TGTGCCAACAGTCCCTTGGGGGCCATGAACACTGAAGCTTTCTTT. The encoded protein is CANSPLGAMNTEAFF.

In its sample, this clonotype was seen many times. The CDR3 nucleotides are TGTGCCAGCAGCCTTATCTTGGGAGGAATGAACACTGAAGCTTTCTTT. As protein: CASSLILGGMNTEAFF. The chain employs TRBV3-1 and TRBJ1-1; unclear D gene. The CDR3 extends over 16 amino acids. Trimming pared 4 bases from V and 0 bases from J, leaving 15 bases between. CDR1 is LGHDT and CDR2 is YNNKEL in the germline V gene (reference sequence).

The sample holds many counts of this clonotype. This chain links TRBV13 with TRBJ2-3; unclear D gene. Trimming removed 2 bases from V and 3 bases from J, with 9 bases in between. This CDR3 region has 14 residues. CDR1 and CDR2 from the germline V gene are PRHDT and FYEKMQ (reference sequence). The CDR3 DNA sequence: TGTGCCAGCAGCTTAAGACTTGTTACAGATACGCAGTATTTT. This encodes CASSLRLVTDTQYF.

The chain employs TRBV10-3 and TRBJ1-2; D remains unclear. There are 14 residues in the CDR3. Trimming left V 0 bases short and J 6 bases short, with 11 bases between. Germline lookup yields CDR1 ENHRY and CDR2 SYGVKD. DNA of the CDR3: TGTGCCATCAGTGAGTCTGACCCTAAGGATGGCTACACCTTC. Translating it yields CAISESDPKDGYTF.